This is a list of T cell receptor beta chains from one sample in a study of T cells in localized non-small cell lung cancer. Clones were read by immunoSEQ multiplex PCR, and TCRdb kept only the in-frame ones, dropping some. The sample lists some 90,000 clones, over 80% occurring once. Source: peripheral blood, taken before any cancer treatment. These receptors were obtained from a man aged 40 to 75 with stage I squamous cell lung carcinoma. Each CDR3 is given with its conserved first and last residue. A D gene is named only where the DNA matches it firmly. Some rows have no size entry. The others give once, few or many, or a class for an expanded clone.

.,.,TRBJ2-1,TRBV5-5,TGTGCCAGCAGCATCGTAGCCGGGGGCGGTGAGCAGTTCTTC,CASSIVAGGGEQFF
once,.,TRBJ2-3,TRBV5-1,TGCGCCAGCAGCTCCAGGGGGGGCACAGATACGCAGTATTTT,CASSSRGGTDTQYF
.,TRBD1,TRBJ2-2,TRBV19,TGTGCCAGTAGTTTCATAGGACAGGGGAAATCCGGGGAGCTGTTTTTT,CASSFIGQGKSGELFF
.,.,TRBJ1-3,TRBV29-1,TGCAGCGTTGTAGTAACCGGAAACACCATATATTTT,CSVVVTGNTIYF
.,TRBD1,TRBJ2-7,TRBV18,TGTGCCAGCTCACCACTGGGGACAGGGTTGTACGAGCAGTACTTC,CASSPLGTGLYEQYF
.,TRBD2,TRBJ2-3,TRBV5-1,TGCGCCAGCAGCTTGGGGCTAGCGGAGAGCACAGATACGCAGTATTTT,CASSLGLAESTDTQYF
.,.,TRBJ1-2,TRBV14,TGTGCCAGCAGCCAAGGTCGGGGGTATGGCTACACCTTC,CASSQGRGYGYTF
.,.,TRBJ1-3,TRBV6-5,TGTGCCAGCAGTTACACCCCGGGGCGAGGGGGAAACACCATATATTTT,CASSYTPGRGGNTIYF
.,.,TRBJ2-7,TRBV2,TGTGCCAACAGTGAATACAAGGGACTTACCTACGAGCAGTACTTC,CANSEYKGLTYEQYF
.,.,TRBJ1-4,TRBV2,TGTGCCAGCAGTGATTTGGGGGCAACTAATGAAAAACTGTTTTTT,CASSDLGATNEKLFF
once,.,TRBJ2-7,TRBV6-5,TGTGCCAGCAGTTACGCCTCCTCAAGCTCCTCCTACGAGCAGTACTTC,CASSYASSSSSYEQYF
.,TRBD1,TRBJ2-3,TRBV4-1,TGCGCCAGCAGCGCACGGGACAGGGAATCAGATACGCAGTATTTT,CASSARDRESDTQYF
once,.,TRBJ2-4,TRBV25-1,TGTGCCAGCAGTGAATGGGGGCCGCAGTACTTC,CASSEWGPQYF
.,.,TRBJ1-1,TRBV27,TGTGCCAGCAGTTTATCGGCCATCAGGAACACTGAAGCTTTCTTT,CASSLSAIRNTEAFF
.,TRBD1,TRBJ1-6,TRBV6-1,TGTGCCAGCAGTGATTTTAGGACAGGCCGACCCCTCCACTTT,CASSDFRTGRPLHF
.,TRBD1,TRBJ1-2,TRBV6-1,TGTGCCAGCAGTGGTAGAGCCGAGACAGGGGACGGTAGCTATGGCTACACCTTC,CASSGRAETGDGSYGYTF
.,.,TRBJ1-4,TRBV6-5,TGTGCCAGCAGTTCTGCGCAGTACGAAAAACTGTTTTTT,CASSSAQYEKLFF
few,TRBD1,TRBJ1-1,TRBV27,TGTGCCAGCACCCTACAGGGGGGAGGCACTGAAGCTTTCTTT,CASTLQGGGTEAFF
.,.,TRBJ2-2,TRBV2,TGTGCCAGCCAAGGGAACACCGGGGAGCTGTTTTTT,CASQGNTGELFF
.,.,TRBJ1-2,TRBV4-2,TGTGCCTTCTCCGGGGGCCTTAACTATGGCTACACCTTC,CAFSGGLNYGYTF
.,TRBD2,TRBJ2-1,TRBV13,TGTGCCAGCAGCCCCCGAAGCGGGGGGGGCGCCTACAATGAGCAGTTCTTC,CASSPRSGGGAYNEQFF
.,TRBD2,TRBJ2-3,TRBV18,TGTGCCAGCTCACCACCCCGGACTAGAATCACAGATACGCAGTATTTT,CASSPPRTRITDTQYF
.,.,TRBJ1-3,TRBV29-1,TGCAGCGCTGGGGACTTCGGCTCTGGAAACACCATATATTTT,CSAGDFGSGNTIYF
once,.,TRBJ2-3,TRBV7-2,TGTGCCAGCAGGCTAGATACAGATACGCAGTATTTT,CASRLDTDTQYF
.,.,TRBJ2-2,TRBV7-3,TGTGCCAGCAGCCGCCAGGTTTCCGGGGAGCTGTTTTTT,CASSRQVSGELFF
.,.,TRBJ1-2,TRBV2,TGTGCCAGCAGTGCAGGGAACTATGGCTACACCTTC,CASSAGNYGYTF
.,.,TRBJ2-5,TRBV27,TGTGCCAGCAGTTTACGGTCCTTACAAGAGACCCAGTACTTC,CASSLRSLQETQYF
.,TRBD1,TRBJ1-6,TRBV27,TGTGCCAGCAGTTTTTTTCCGAGGACAGGGGAATCCTATAATTCACCCCTCCACTTT,CASSFFPRTGESYNSPLHF
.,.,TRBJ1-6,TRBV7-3,TGTGCCAGCAGCTTAACAGGCTATAATTCACCCCTCCACTTT,CASSLTGYNSPLHF
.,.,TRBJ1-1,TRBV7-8,TGTGCCAGCAAGACGGACCCTAGCGTAGCTTTCTTT,CASKTDPSVAFF
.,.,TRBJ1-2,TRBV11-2,TGTGCCAGCAGCTTAGGAGAGGCCAGCTATGGCTACACCTTC,CASSLGEASYGYTF
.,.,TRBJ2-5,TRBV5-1,TGCGCCAGCAGCTTCGACAGTTTACAAGAGACCCAGTACTTC,CASSFDSLQETQYF
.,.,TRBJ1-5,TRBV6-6,TGTGCCAGCACCCAGAGGGACAAAAATCAGCCCCAGCATTTT,CASTQRDKNQPQHF
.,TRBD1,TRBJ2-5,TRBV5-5,TGTGCCAGCAGCGTGGGGACAGTCCAAGAGACCCAGTACTTC,CASSVGTVQETQYF
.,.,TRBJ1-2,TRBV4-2,TGTGCCAGCAGCCAAGAACGGCAGGGGTATGGCTACACCTTC,CASSQERQGYGYTF
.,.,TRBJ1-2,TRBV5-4,TGTGCCAGCAGCGCCGGAGGGGGAAACTATGGCTACACCTTC,CASSAGGGNYGYTF
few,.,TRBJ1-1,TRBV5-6,TGTGCCAGCAGCGACAGACAGGCGGGTTCTTCTGAAGCTTTCTTT,CASSDRQAGSSEAFF
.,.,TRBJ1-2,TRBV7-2,TGTGCCAGCAGCTTAGCTGTGGGCTCGGGTGGCTACACCTTC,CASSLAVGSGGYTF
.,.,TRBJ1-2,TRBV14,TGTGCCAGCAGCCAACGCGCCGAGGGGTCCCTGAATGGCTACACCTTC,CASSQRAEGSLNGYTF
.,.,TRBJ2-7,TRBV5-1,TGCGCCAGCAGCTTGCAACAGAACTACGAGCAGTACTTC,CASSLQQNYEQYF